This TCR beta chain emerged from a study of cytomegalovirus exposure and HLA in healthy donors. Study-wide results and caveats: The study carried out a later analysis of TCR beta sequences. It associated 16,951 of them with specific HLA alleles at a false discovery rate of 0.05. Among TCR sequences, most were rare, though some public TCRs appeared in many donors.

This clone turned up a few times. What it binds is not known. Likely unrecorded immune exposures existed in these nominally healthy donors. Trimming took 4 bases from V and 1 from J, leaving 12 bases between them. This CDR3 has 16 residues. Per the germline V gene, CDR1 is SGHRS and CDR2 is YFSETQ. Vbeta (60) and Jbeta (13) primers were used in the PCR. TCRdb's copy holds only in-frame clones and misses some; the assay was immunoSEQ multiplex PCR. The sample includes 100,000 or so clones, around 76% seen only once; the top ten take over 3.5%. V is TRBV5-1 and J is TRBJ2-6; D not certain. The TCR originated in a woman in her forties or fifties in good health and CMV-seropositive. Input material: PBMCs. CDR3 protein: CASSPRQSSGANVLTF. Here the CDR3 DNA reads TGCGCCAGCAGCCCTAGGCAGTCATCTGGGGCCAACGTCCTGACTTTC.